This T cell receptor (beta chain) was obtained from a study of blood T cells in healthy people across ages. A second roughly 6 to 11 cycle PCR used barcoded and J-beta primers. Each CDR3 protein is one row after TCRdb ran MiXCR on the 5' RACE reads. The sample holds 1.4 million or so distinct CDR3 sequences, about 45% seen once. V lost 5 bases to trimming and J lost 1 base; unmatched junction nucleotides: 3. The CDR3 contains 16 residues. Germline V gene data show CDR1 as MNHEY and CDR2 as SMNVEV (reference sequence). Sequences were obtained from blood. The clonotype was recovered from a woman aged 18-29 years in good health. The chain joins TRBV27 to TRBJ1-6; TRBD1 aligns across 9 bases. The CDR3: CASSRTGESYNSPLHF. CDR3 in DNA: TGTGCCAGCAGTAGGACAGGGGAATCCTATAATTCACCCCTCCACTTT.